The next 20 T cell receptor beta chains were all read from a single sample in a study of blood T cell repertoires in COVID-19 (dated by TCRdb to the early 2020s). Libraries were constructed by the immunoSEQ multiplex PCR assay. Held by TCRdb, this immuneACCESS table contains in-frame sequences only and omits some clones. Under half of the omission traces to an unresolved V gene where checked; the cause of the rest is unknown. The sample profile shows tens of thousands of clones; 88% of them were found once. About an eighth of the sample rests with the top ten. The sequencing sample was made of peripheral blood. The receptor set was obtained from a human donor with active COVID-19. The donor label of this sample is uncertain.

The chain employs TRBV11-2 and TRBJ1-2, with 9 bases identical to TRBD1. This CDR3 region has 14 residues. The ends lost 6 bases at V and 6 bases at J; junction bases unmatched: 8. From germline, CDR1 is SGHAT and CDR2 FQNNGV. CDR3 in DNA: TGTGCCAGCAGACACCCGGGACAGGGTAATGGCTACACCTTC. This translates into CASRHPGQGNGYTF.

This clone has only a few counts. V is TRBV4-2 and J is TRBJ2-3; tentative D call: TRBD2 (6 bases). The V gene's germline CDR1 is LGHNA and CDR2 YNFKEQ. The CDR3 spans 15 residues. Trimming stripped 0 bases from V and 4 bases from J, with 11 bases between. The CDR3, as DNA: TGTGCCAGCAGCCAAGATCTGGGGGGTTCAGATACGCAGTATTTT. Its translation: CASSQDLGGSDTQYF.

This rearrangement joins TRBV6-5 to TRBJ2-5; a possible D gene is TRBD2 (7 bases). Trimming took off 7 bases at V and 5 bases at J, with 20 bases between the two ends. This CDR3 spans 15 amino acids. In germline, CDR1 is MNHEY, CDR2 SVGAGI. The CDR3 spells CASNAVSGGRETQYF. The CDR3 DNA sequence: TGTGCCAGCAACGCCGTCTCGGGGGGCCGGGAGACCCAGTACTTC.

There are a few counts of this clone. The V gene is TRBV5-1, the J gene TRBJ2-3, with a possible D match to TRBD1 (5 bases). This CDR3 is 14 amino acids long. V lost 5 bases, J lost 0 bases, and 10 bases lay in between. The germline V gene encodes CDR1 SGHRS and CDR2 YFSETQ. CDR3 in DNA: TGCGCCAGCAGGCCAGACAGAAGCACAGATACGCAGTATTTT. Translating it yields CASRPDRSTDTQYF.

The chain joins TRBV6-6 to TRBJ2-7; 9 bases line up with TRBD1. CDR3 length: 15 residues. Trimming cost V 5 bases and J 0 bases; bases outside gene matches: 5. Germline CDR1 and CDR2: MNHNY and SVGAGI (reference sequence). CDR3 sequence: CASSARDRASYEQYF. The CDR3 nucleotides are TGTGCCAGCAGTGCCCGGGACAGGGCCTCCTACGAGCAGTACTTC.

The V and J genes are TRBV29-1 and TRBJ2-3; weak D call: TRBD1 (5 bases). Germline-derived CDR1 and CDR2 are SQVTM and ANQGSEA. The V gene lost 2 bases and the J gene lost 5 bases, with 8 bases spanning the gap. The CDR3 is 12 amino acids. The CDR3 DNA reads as TGCAGCGTTGAAAGGGGTGGAGATACGCAGTATTTT. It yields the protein CSVERGGDTQYF.

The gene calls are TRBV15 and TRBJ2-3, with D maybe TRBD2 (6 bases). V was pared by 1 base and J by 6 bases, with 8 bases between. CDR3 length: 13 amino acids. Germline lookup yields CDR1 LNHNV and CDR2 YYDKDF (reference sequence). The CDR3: CATSRGGLDTQYF. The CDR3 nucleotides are TGTGCCACCAGCAGAGGGGGACTTGATACGCAGTATTTT.

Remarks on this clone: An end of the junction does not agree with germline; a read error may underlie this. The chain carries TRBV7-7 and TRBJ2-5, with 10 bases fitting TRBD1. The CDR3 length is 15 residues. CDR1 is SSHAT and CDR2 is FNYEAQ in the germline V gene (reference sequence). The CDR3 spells CASSPDRGLSETQYF. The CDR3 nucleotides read TGTGCTAGCAGCCCTGACAGGGGGCTATCGGAGACCCAGTACTTC.

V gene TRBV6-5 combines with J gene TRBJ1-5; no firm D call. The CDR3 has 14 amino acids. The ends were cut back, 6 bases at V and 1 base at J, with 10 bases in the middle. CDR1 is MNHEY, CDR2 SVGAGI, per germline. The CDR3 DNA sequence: TGTGCCAGCAGGGCGGAGAAGAGCAATCAGCCCCAGCATTTT. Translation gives CASRAEKSNQPQHF.

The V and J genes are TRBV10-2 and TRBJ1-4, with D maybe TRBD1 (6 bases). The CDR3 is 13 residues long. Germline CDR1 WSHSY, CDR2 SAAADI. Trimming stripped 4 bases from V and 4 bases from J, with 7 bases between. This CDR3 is CASSGQDNEKLFF. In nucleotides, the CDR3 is TGCGCCAGCAGTGGACAGGATAATGAAAAACTGTTTTTT.

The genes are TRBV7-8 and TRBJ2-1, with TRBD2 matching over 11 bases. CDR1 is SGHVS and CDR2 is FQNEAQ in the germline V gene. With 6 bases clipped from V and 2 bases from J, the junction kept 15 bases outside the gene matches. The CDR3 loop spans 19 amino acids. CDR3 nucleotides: TGTGCCAGCAGTTGGGATAGACTAGCGGGATCACAAACCTACAATGAGCAGTTCTTC. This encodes CASSWDRLAGSQTYNEQFF.

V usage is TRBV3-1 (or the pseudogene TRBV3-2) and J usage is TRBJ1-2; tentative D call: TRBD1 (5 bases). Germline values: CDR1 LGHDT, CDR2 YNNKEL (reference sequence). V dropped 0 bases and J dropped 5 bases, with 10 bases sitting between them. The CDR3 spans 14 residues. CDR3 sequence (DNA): TGTGCCAGCAGCCAAGAAGGGGTATCTTATGGCTACACCTTC. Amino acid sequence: CASSQEGVSYGYTF.

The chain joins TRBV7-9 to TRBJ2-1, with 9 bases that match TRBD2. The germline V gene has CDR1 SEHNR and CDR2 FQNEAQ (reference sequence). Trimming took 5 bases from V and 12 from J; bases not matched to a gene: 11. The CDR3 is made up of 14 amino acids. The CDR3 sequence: CASSPRTSESGQFF. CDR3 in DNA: TGTGCCAGCAGCCCTCGGACTAGCGAGTCAGGGCAGTTCTTC.

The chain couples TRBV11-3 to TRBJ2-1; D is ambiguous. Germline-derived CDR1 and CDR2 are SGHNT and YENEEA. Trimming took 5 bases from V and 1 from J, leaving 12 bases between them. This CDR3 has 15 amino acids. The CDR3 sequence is CASSLQSSSYNEQFF. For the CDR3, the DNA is TGTGCCAGCAGCCTTCAGTCCTCGTCCTACAATGAGCAGTTCTTC.

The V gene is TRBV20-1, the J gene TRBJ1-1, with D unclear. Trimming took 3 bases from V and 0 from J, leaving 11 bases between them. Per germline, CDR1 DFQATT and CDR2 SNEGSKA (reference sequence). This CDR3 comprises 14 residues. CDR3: CSASSPGVNTEAFF. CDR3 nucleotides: TGCAGTGCTAGTAGTCCGGGAGTGAACACTGAAGCTTTCTTT.

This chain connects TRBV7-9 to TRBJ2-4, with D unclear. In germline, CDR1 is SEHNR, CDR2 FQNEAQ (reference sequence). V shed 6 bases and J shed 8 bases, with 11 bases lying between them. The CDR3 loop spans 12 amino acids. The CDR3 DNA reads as TGTGCCAGCAGATCCGACCGGGACATTCAGTACTTC. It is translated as CASRSDRDIQYF.

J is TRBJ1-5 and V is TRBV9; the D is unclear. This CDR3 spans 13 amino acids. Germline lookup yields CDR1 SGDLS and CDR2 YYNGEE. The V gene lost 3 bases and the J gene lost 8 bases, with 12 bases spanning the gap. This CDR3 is CASSAGLLEPQHF. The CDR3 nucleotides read TGTGCCAGCAGCGCTGGACTCCTGGAGCCCCAGCATTTT.

The CDR3 sequence: CASSPTGVQPQHF. DNA of the CDR3: TGTGCCAGCAGTCCAACGGGGGTGCAGCCCCAGCATTTT. This chain joins TRBV6-5 and TRBJ1-5, with a weak D call TRBD1 (5 bases). This CDR3 is built from 13 residues. V dropped 5 bases and J dropped 7 bases, with 12 bases sitting between them. The germline V gene has CDR1 MNHEY and CDR2 SVGAGI.

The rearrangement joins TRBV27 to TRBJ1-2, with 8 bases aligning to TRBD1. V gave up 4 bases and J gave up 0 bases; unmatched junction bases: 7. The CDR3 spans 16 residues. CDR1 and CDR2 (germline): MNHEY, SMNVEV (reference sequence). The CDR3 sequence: CASSWQGAASNYGYTF. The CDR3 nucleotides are TGTGCCAGCAGTTGGCAGGGGGCGGCCTCTAACTATGGCTACACCTTC.

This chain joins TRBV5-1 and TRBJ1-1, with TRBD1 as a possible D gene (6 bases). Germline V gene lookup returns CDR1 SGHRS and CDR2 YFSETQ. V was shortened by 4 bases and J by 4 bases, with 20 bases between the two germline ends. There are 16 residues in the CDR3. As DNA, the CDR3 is TGCGCCAGCAGCGCCGGATACGACAGGTTTCTCACTGAAGCTTTCTTT. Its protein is CASSAGYDRFLTEAFF. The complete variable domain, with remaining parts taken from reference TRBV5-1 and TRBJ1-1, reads KAGVTQTPRYLIKTRGQQVTLSCSPISGHRSVSWYQQTPGQGLQFLFEYFSETQRNKGNFPGRFSGRQFSNSRSEMNVSTLELGDSALYLCASSAGYDRFLTEAFFGQGTRLTVV.